What follows are 27 T cell receptor beta chains derived from one specimen sequenced in a study of blood T cell repertoires in COVID-19. Sequencing was performed with immunoSEQ multiplex PCR; in TCRdb, only in-frame clones are kept and a portion is missing. The profile covers roughly 150,000 clones, with roughly 84% appearing a single time and around a sixth taken by the ten largest. The sample taken for sequencing was PBMCs or T cells enriched from blood (not recorded which). These TCRs come from a man between 60 and 75 years old who had recovered from COVID-19.

The chain recombines TRBV11-3 with TRBJ2-3; D remains ambiguous. The germline V gene encodes CDR1 SGHNT and CDR2 YENEEA. The CDR3 loop spans 14 amino acids. The V and J ends lost 8 bases and 4 bases respectively, with 16 bases between them. The CDR3 DNA reads as TGTGCCAGCTCCCTGGGCGCCCCGCCAGATACGCAGTATTTT. Protein sequence: CASSLGAPPDTQYF.

The chain has TRBV2 and TRBJ2-6, with a possible D match to TRBD1 (5 bases). The length of the CDR3 is 17 residues. Germline loops: CDR1 SNHLY, CDR2 FYNNEI. Trimming removed 6 bases at V and 0 bases at J, with 15 bases between. Written as DNA, the CDR3 is TGTGCCAGCAGGAGTGTATGGGGCCCCTCTGGGGCCAACGTCCTGACTTTC. Amino acids: CASRSVWGPSGANVLTF.

This clone was recorded once. The rearrangement joins TRBV10-3 to TRBJ1-1; D not certain. The CDR3 runs to 13 residues. The V end lost 3 bases, the J end lost 3 bases, and 8 bases lay between the germline ends. Germline values: CDR1 ENHRY, CDR2 SYGVKD. The CDR3 loop reads CAISERVDTEAFF. In DNA form, the CDR3 reads TGTGCCATCAGTGAACGGGTTGACACTGAAGCTTTCTTT.

The chain couples TRBV5-1 to TRBJ2-7; tentative D call: TRBD1 (6 bases). CDR3 length equals 11 residues. The germline V and J ends were trimmed by 4 bases and 5 bases, with 7 bases remaining between them. Germline V gene lookup returns CDR1 SGHRS and CDR2 YFSETQ. CDR3 amino acids: CASSPGDEQYF. CDR3 DNA sequence: TGCGCCAGCAGCCCAGGGGACGAGCAGTACTTC.

The chain combines TRBV19 with TRBJ2-7, with 11 bases that match TRBD2. CDR1 and CDR2 (germline): LNHDA, SQIVND (reference sequence). The CDR3 totals 15 residues. V dropped 6 bases and J dropped 3; count of bases not matched to a gene: 7. The CDR3 reads CASSAGTSGFYEQYF. The DNA for the CDR3 is TGTGCCAGTAGCGCCGGGACTAGCGGCTTCTACGAGCAGTACTTC.

This clone was counted once. The chain uses TRBV6-7 and TRBJ2-5; D might be TRBD1 (5 bases). TRBV6-7 is sorted into the ORF group, with uncertain function. Trimming left V 2 bases short and J 2 bases short, with 9 bases between. This CDR3 spans 14 amino acids. CDR3 loop: CASSYVAGQETQYF. DNA for the CDR3: TGTGCCAGCAGTTACGTGGCAGGGCAAGAGACCCAGTACTTC.

In nucleotides, the CDR3 is TGTGCCACCGGGGACAGGGCCAAAGAGACCCAGTACTTC. It yields the protein CATGDRAKETQYF. The chain joins TRBV24-1 to TRBJ2-5, with 9 positions matching TRBD1. V shed 9 bases, J shed 3 bases, and the junction held 4 bases outside the gene matches. From germline, CDR1 is KGHDR and CDR2 SFDVKD. The CDR3 spans 13 residues.

This clone has a single count. The rearrangement links TRBV6-5 to TRBJ1-2; maybe TRBD1 (5 bases). With 10 bases removed from V and 6 bases from J, the gap between germline ends came to 21 bases. The CDR3 has 14 amino acids. Per germline, CDR1 MNHEY and CDR2 SVGAGI. The CDR3 DNA follows: TGTGCCACCACACCCCGGGGGGAGGTCGATGGCTACACCTTC. Its protein product is CATTPRGEVDGYTF.

The table lists this clone with a few counts. The gene calls are TRBV19 and TRBJ1-1, with a weak D call TRBD1 (5 bases). The CDR3 is 13 residues long. Trimming removed 8 bases at V and 2 bases at J, with 12 bases between. The germline V gene encodes CDR1 LNHDA and CDR2 SQIVND (reference sequence). The CDR3 bases are TGTGCCAGTTGTGCAGGGCCCAACACTGAAGCTTTCTTT. Its protein is CASCAGPNTEAFF.

The chain uses TRBV5-1 and TRBJ1-4; TRBD1 agrees at 7 bases. The CDR3 contains 15 residues. J lost 5 bases, V lost 4 bases, and 8 bases had no gene match. CDR1 and CDR2 from the germline V gene are SGHRS and YFSETQ. CDR3: CASSPDRAENEKLFF. CDR3 in DNA: TGCGCCAGCAGCCCCGACAGGGCAGAAAATGAAAAACTGTTTTTT.

V usage is TRBV6-5 and J usage is TRBJ1-3; the D is unclear. Trimming pared 8 bases from V and 0 bases from J, leaving 11 bases between. The CDR3 has 14 residues. Germline CDR1 is MNHEY and CDR2 is SVGAGI. CDR3 region: CASWSQSSGNTIYF. The CDR3 DNA sequence: TGTGCCAGCTGGAGCCAGAGCTCTGGAAACACCATATATTTT.

The chain links TRBV10-3 to TRBJ2-1; 8 bases match TRBD1. The V and J ends lost 5 bases and 3 bases, in that order; junction bases with no gene match: 6. Germline V gene data show CDR1 as ENHRY and CDR2 as SYGVKD. This CDR3 region has 15 residues. CDR3 coding DNA: TGTGCCATCAGTAACCCGGGACAGGACTACAATGAGCAGTTCTTC. This sequence encodes CAISNPGQDYNEQFF.

The chain carries TRBV9 and TRBJ2-4; TRBD2 is a possible D gene (5 bases). Trimming took off 3 bases at V and 5 bases at J, with 18 bases between the two ends. The CDR3 covers 16 residues. Germline CDR1 reads SGDLS; CDR2 reads YYNGEE. The CDR3 protein is CASSEGLTPSQNIQYF. CDR3 sequence (DNA): TGTGCCAGCAGCGAAGGGTTGACACCTAGCCAAAACATTCAGTACTTC.

The chain employs TRBV3-1 (or the pseudogene TRBV3-2) and TRBJ2-7; 7 bases match TRBD1. The J segment lost 0 bases and the V segment lost 0 bases, leaving 11 bases of the junction unmatched. The CDR3 runs to 18 residues. Germline assignment: CDR1 LGHDT and CDR2 YNNKEL (reference sequence). The CDR3 region has the DNA TGTGCCAGCAGCCAAGAGAGGCTGAGGAGACAGGGCTCCTACGAGCAGTACTTC. Translating it yields CASSQERLRRQGSYEQYF.

This sequence joins TRBV3-1 (or the pseudogene TRBV3-2) and TRBJ2-2; TRBD2 might be the D (7 bases). The CDR3 sequence is 15 residues long. Germline CDR1 LGHDT, CDR2 YNNKEL (reference sequence). Trimming shortened V by 6 bases and J by 4 bases, and 15 bases separated the two germline ends. CDR3 nucleotides: TGTGCCAGCAGAGGGGGGGGAGAGGGCACCGGGGAGCTGTTTTTT. Protein sequence: CASRGGGEGTGELFF.

This clone was detected only once. This sequence joins TRBV27 and TRBJ1-4; 9 nucleotides agree with TRBD1. CDR3 length equals 15 residues. CDR1 MNHEY and CDR2 SMNVEV come from the germline V gene (reference sequence). The V and J ends lost 1 base and 8 bases, in that order; junction bases with no gene match: 5. CDR3 nucleotides: TGTGCCAGCAGTTTATTAGGGACAGGGAAAGAAAAACTGTTTTTT. Its protein product is CASSLLGTGKEKLFF. Combining the CDR3 with reference TRBV27 and TRBJ1-4 gives the whole variable domain EAQVTQNPRYLITVTGKKLTVTCSQNMNHEYMSWYRQDPGLGLRQIYYSMNVEVTDKGDVPEGYKVSRKEKRNFPLILESPSPNQTSLYFCASSLLGTGKEKLFFGSGTQLSVL.

This chain links TRBV7-9 with TRBJ1-5, with 9 nucleotides matching TRBD1. V was pared by 5 bases and J by 2 bases, with 10 bases of the junction left unmatched. CDR3 length: 17 residues. The germline V gene encodes CDR1 SEHNR and CDR2 FQNEAQ (reference sequence). The CDR3 loop reads CASSLGQGKPGNQPQHF. In DNA, the CDR3 is TGTGCCAGCAGCCTTGGACAGGGGAAACCAGGCAATCAGCCCCAGCATTTT.

The chain employs TRBV28 and TRBJ1-2; TRBD1 is a possible D gene (6 bases). In germline, CDR1 is MDHEN, CDR2 SYDVKM. V was clipped by 5 bases and J by 4 bases, with 20 bases between them. The CDR3 is 16 amino acids. In DNA form, the CDR3 reads TGTGCCAGCAGTGGGGACACGGCCCGGGTAGGCTATGGCTACACCTTC. Translating gives CASSGDTARVGYGYTF.

The rearrangement links TRBV30 to TRBJ2-3, with 11 bases aligning to TRBD2. V shed 3 bases and J 5 bases; nucleotides not matched to a gene: 7. The CDR3 is made up of 15 amino acids. Germline V CDR1 and CDR2: GTSNPN, SVGIG (reference sequence). The CDR3 DNA is TGTGCCTGGAGCTCTTCTAGCGGGGGGTTAGATACGCAGTATTTT. Encoded protein: CAWSSSSGGLDTQYF.

This chain connects TRBV15 to TRBJ1-1, with TRBD1 identical over 7 bases. V lost 3 bases to trimming and J lost 0 bases; unmatched junction nucleotides: 4. This CDR3 has 15 residues. CDR1 is LNHNV, CDR2 YYDKDF, per germline (reference sequence). The CDR3 loop reads CATSRTGQMNTEAFF. The CDR3 nucleotides read TGTGCCACCAGCAGGACGGGACAGATGAACACTGAAGCTTTCTTT.

J is TRBJ2-1 and V is TRBV13; TRBD2 aligns across 10 bases. V gave up 2 bases and J gave up 1 base; unmatched junction bases: 5. CDR1 and CDR2 from the germline V gene are PRHDT and FYEKMQ (reference sequence). CDR3 length: 17 residues. In DNA form, the CDR3 reads TGTGCCAGCAGCTTATTAACTAGCGGGGTGTCCTACAATGAGCAGTTCTTC. Translation: CASSLLTSGVSYNEQFF.

The V and J genes are TRBV19 and TRBJ2-2; 8 bases are a match to TRBD2. After removal of 1 base from V and 3 bases from J, the junction contained 7 bases not matched to a gene. The CDR3 length is 17 residues. Germline V gene data show CDR1 as LNHDA and CDR2 as SQIVND (reference sequence). The CDR3: CASSIGSGGADTGELFF. CDR3 nucleotides: TGTGCCAGTAGTATAGGATCCGGGGGGGCGGACACCGGGGAGCTGTTTTTT.

The CDR3 reads CASSGQHRGFNQPQHF. The CDR3, as DNA: TGTGCCAGCAGTGGACAGCACAGGGGCTTCAATCAGCCCCAGCATTTT. V usage is TRBV2 and J usage is TRBJ1-5; 7 nucleotides match TRBD1. V trimming: 4 bases; J trimming: 3 bases; junction bases outside the gene matches: 9. Germline CDR1 reads SNHLY; CDR2 reads FYNNEI. The CDR3 spans 16 residues. The full variable domain, with the rest looked up from reference TRBV2 and TRBJ1-5, is EPEVTQTPSHQVTQMGQEVILRCVPISNHLYFYWYRQILGQKVEFLVSFYNNEISEKSEIFDDQFSVERPDGSNFTLKIRSTKLEDSAMYFCASSGQHRGFNQPQHFGDGTRLSIL.

V is TRBV5-1 and J is TRBJ1-5; 7 bases fit TRBD1. The germline gives CDR1 SGHRS, CDR2 YFSETQ. CDR3 length: 15 residues. The V and J ends lost 1 base and 1 base, in that order; junction bases with no gene match: 2. The DNA for the CDR3 is TGCGCCAGCAGCTTGTCGACAGGGAGCAATCAGCCCCAGCATTTT. Its translation is CASSLSTGSNQPQHF. The full variable domain, its missing parts supplied by reference TRBV5-1 and TRBJ1-5, is KAGVTQTPRYLIKTRGQQVTLSCSPISGHRSVSWYQQTPGQGLQFLFEYFSETQRNKGNFPGRFSGRQFSNSRSEMNVSTLELGDSALYLCASSLSTGSNQPQHFGDGTRLSIL.

V gene TRBV7-8 combines with J gene TRBJ2-7; perhaps TRBD1 as D (6 bases). CDR3 length: 15 residues. Germline V gene data show CDR1 as SGHVS and CDR2 as FQNEAQ. The V end lost 1 base, the J end lost 2 bases, and 12 bases lay between the germline ends. DNA of the CDR3: TGTGCCAGCAGCTTAGTATTCTCAGGGGCCTACGAGCAGTACTTC. Protein product: CASSLVFSGAYEQYF. Full variable domain (outside the CDR3, taken from reference TRBV7-8 and TRBJ2-7): GAGVSQSPRYKVAKRGQDVALRCDPISGHVSLFWYQQALGQGPEFLTYFQNEAQLDKSGLPSDRFFAERPEGSVSTLKIQRTQQEDSAVYLCASSLVFSGAYEQYFGPGTRLTVT.

This chain joins TRBV29-1 and TRBJ2-7; 8 bases fit TRBD1. This CDR3 has 15 amino acids. CDR1 SQVTM and CDR2 ANQGSEA come from the germline V gene. J lost 4 bases, V lost 0 bases, and 8 bases had no gene match. The CDR3 region has the DNA TGCAGCGTTGAAGATAGGCAGGGGGCCCGGTACGAGCAGTACTTC. This gives the protein CSVEDRQGARYEQYF.

In its sample, this clone was seen a few times. Additional DNA sequences in this sample encode the identical CDR3. This rearrangement joins TRBV5-1 to TRBJ2-1; the match to TRBD1 covers 7 bases. The CDR3 spans 13 residues. The V gene end was trimmed by 1 base and the J gene end by 6 bases; junction bases not matched to a gene: 1. The V gene's germline CDR1 is SGHRS and CDR2 YFSETQ. The DNA of the CDR3 is TGCGCCAGCAGCTTGCGACAGGGCAATGAGCAGTTCTTC. This encodes CASSLRQGNEQFF.